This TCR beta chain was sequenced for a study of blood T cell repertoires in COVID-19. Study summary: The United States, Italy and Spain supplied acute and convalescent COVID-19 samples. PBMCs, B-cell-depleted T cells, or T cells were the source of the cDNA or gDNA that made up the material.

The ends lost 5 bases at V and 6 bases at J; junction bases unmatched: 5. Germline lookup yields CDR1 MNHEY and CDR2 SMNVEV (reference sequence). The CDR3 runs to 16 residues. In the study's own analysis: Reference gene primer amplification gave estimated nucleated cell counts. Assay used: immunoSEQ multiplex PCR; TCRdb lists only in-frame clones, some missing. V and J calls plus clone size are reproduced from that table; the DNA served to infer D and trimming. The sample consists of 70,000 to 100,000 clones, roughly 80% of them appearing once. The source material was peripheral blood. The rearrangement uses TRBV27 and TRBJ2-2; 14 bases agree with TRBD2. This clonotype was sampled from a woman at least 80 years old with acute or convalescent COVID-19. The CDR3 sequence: CASSPWTSGGPGELFF. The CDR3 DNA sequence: TGTGCCAGCAGTCCTTGGACTAGCGGGGGGCCCGGGGAGCTGTTTTTT.